This TCR beta chain was obtained from a study of T-cell reconstitution after alpha-beta-depleted transplantation in children. Unique molecular identifiers were used to barcode this TCRbeta library. TCRdb passed the PCR reads through MiXCR, listing each CDR3 protein once. This sample has fewer than 350,000 distinct CDR3 sequences, with over 7.5% found just once. The study's findings and limits: Some patients' high day-60 TCRbeta diversity was traced to surviving recipient T cells and thymic progenitors. It was newly produced T cells that mostly accounted for T-cell counts and diversity one year after transplant.

Trimming took 5 bases from V and 5 from J; bases not matched to a gene: 10. The CDR3 runs to 15 residues. Germline V gene lookup returns CDR1 ENHRY and CDR2 SYGVKD. This clonotype appeared many times. Its matching antigen is unknown. Source: peripheral blood, taken 360 days after TCRalphabeta/CD19-depleted stem cell transplant. The receptor comes from a female patient between 2 and 10 years old who had a stem cell transplant for Fanconi anemia, so the T cells may come from the graft donor. The chain recombines TRBV10-3 with TRBJ2-5; 8 positions agree with TRBD2. CDR3 bases: TGTGCCATCAGTTCCCCGGCGGGAGGAGGGGAGACCCAGTACTTC. As protein: CAISSPAGGGETQYF.